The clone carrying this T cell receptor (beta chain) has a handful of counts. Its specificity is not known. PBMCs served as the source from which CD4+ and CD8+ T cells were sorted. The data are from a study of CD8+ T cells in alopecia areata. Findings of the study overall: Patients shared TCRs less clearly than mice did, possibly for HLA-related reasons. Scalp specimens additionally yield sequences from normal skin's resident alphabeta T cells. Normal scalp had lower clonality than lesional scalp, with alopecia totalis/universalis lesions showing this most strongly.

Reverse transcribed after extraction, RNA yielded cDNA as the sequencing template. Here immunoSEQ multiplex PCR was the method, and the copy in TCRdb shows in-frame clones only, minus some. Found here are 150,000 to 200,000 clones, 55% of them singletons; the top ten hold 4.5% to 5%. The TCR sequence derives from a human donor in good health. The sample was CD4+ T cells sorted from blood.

CDR3 residues: CASSPQGDLNTEAFF. CDR3 nucleotide sequence: TGCGCCAGCAGCCCCCAGGGGGACCTGAACACTGAAGCTTTCTTT. The chain employs TRBV4-1 and TRBJ1-1; 7 nucleotides align to TRBD1. Unmatched junction bases numbered 5, after V lost 4 bases and J lost 0 bases. The CDR3 sequence is 15 residues long. CDR1 is MGHRA, CDR2 YSYEKL, per germline.